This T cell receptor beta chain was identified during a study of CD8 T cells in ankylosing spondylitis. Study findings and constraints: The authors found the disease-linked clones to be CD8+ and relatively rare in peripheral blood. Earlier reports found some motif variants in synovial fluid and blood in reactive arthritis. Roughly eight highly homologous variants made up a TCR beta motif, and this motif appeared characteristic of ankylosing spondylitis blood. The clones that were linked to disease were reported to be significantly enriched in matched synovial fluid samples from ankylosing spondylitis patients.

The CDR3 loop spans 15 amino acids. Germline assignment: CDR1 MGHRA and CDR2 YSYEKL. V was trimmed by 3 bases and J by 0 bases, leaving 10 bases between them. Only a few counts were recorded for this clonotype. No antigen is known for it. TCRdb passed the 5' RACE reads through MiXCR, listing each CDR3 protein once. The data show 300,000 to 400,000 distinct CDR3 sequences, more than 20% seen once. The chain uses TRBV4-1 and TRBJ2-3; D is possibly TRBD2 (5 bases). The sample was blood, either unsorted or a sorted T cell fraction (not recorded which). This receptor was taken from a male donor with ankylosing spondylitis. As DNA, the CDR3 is TGCGCCAGCAGCCAGGGGAGCGGCAGCACAGATACGCAGTATTTT. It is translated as CASSQGSGSTDTQYF.